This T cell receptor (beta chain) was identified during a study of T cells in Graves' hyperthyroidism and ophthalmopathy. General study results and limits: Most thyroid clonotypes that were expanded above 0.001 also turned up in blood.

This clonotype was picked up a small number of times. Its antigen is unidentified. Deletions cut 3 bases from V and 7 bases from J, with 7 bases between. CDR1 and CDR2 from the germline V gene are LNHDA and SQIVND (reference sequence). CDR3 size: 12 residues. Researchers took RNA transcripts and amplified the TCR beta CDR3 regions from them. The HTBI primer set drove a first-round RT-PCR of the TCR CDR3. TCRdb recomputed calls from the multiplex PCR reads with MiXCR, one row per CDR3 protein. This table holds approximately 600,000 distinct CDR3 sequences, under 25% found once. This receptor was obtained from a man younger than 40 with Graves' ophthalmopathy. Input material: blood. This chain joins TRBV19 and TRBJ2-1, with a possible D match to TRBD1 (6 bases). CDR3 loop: CASSMRGNEQFF. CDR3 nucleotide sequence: TGTGCCAGTAGTATGAGGGGGAATGAGCAGTTCTTC.